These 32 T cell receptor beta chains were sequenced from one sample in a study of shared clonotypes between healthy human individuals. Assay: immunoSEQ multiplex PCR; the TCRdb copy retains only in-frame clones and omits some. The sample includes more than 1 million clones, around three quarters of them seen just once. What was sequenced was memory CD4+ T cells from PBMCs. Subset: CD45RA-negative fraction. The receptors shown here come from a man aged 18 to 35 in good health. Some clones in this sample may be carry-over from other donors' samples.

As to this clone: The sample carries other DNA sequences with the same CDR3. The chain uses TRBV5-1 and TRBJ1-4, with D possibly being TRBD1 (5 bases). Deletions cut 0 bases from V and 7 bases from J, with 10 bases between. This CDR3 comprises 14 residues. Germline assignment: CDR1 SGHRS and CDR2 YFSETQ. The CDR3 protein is CASSLGGAGEKLFF. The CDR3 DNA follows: TGCGCCAGCAGCTTGGGGGGCGCGGGTGAAAAACTGTTTTTT.

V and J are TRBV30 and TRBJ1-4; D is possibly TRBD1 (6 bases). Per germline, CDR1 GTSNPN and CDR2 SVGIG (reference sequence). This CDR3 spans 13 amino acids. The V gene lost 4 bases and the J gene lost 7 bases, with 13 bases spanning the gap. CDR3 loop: CAWNRGGGEKLFF. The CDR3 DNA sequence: TGTGCCTGGAATCGGGGAGGGGGTGAAAAACTGTTTTTT.

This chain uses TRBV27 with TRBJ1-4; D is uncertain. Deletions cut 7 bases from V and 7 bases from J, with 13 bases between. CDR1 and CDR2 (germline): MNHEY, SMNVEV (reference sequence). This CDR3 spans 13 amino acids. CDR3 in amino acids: CASTIRTGEKLFF. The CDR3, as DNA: TGTGCCAGCACCATTCGGACGGGTGAAAAACTGTTTTTT.

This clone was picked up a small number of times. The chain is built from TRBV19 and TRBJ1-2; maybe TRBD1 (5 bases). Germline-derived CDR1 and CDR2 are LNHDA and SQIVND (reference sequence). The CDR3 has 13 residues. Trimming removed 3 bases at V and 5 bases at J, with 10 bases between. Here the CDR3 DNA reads TGTGCCAGTAGTATCGAGGGGAAATATGGCTACACCTTC. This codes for CASSIEGKYGYTF. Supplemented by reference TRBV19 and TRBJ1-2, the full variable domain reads DGGITQSPKYLFRKEGQNVTLSCEQNLNHDAMYWYRQDPGQGLRLIYYSQIVNDFQKGDIAEGYSVSREKKESFPLTVTSAQKNPTAFYLCASSIEGKYGYTFGSGTRLTVV.

CDR3 sequence: CASSQDYRDPPYEQYF. The CDR3, as DNA: TGTGCCAGCAGCCAAGACTACCGGGATCCTCCCTACGAGCAGTACTTC. This rearrangement joins TRBV4-2 to TRBJ2-7; maybe TRBD2 (5 bases). CDR3 size: 16 residues. Per the germline V gene, CDR1 is LGHNA and CDR2 is YNFKEQ. Between the trimmed V and J ends, which lost 0 bases and 2 bases, there was a span of 14 bases.

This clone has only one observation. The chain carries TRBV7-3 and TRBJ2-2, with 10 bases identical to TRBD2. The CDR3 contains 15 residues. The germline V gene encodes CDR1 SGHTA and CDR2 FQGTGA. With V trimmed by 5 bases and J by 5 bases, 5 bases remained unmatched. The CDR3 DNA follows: TGTGCCAGCAGCGAGCTAGCGGGAGTGACCGGGGAGCTGTTTTTT. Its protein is CASSELAGVTGELFF.

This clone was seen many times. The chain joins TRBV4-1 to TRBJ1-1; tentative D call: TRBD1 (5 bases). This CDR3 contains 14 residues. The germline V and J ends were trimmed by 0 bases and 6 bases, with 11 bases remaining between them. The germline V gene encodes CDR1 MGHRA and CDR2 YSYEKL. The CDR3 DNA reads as TGCGCCAGCAGCCAAGAAGGGACGACAGCTGAAGCTTTCTTT. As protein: CASSQEGTTAEAFF.

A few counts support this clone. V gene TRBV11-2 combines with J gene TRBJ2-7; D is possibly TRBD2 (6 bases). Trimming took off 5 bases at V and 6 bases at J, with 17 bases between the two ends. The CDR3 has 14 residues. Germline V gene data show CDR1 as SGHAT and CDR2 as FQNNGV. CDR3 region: CASSGGLAKGEQYF. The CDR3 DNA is TGTGCCAGCAGCGGAGGGCTAGCGAAGGGCGAGCAGTACTTC.

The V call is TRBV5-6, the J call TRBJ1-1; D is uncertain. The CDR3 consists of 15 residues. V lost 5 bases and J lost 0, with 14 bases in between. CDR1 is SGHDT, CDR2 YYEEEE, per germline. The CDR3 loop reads CASSFGRQMNTEAFF. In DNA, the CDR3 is TGTGCCAGCAGTTTTGGCCGACAAATGAACACTGAAGCTTTCTTT.

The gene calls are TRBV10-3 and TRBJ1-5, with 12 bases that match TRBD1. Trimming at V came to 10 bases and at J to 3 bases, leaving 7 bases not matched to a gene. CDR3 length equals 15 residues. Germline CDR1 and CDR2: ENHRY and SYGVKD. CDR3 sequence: CATRRDRGPNQPQHF. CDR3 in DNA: TGTGCCACTCGCCGGGACAGGGGGCCCAATCAGCCCCAGCATTTT.

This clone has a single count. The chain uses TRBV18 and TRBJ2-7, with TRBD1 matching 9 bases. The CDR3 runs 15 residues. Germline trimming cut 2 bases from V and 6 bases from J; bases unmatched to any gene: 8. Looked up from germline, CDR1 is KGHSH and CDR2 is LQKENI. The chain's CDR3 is CASSPGTGYVAEQYF. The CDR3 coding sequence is TGTGCCAGCTCACCAGGGACAGGGTACGTGGCCGAGCAGTACTTC.

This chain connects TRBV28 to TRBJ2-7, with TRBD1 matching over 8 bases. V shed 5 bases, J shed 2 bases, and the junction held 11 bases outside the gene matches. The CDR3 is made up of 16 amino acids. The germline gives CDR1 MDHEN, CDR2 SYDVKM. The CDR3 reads CASSQRSGTGTYEQYF. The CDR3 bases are TGTGCCAGCAGTCAACGCTCCGGGACAGGCACCTACGAGCAGTACTTC.

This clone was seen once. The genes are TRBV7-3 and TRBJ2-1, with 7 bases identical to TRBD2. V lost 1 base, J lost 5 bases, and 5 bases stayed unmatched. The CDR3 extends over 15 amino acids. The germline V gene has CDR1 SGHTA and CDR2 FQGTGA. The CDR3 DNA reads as TGTGCCAGCAGCTTAATGGTTGCGGGAGACAATGAGCAGTTCTTC. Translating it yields CASSLMVAGDNEQFF. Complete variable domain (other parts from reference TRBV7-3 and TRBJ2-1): GAGVSQTPSNKVTEKGKYVELRCDPISGHTALYWYRQSLGQGPEFLIYFQGTGAADDSGLPNDRFFAVRPEGSVSTLKIQRTERGDSAVYLCASSLMVAGDNEQFFGPGTRLTVL.

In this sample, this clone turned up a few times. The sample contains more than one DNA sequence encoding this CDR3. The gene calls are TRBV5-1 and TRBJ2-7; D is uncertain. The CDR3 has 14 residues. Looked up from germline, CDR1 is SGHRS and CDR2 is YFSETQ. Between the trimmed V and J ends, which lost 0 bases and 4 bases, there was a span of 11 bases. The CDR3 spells CASSLDPSSYEQYF. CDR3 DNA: TGCGCCAGCAGCTTGGATCCTAGTAGTTACGAGCAGTACTTC.

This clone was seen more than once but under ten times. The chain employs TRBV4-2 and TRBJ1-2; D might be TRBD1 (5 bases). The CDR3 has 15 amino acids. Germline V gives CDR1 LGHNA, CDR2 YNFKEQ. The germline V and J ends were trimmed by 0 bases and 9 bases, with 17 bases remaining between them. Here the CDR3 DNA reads TGTGCCAGCAGCCAAGATCCGGCAGGGATTTATCGCTACACCTTC. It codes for CASSQDPAGIYRYTF.

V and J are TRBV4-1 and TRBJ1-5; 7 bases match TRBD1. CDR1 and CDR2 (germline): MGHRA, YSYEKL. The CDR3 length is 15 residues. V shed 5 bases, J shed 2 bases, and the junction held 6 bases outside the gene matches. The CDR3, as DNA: TGCGCCAGCAGCTGCACCGGGACAGGCAATCAGCCCCAGCATTTT. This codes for CASSCTGTGNQPQHF.

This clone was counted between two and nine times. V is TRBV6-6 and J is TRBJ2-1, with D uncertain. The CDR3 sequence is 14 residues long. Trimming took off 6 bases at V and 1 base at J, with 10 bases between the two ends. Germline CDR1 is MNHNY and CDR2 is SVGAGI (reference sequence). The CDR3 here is CASRAGSSYNEQFF. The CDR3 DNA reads TGTGCCAGCAGGGCCGGCTCGTCCTACAATGAGCAGTTCTTC.

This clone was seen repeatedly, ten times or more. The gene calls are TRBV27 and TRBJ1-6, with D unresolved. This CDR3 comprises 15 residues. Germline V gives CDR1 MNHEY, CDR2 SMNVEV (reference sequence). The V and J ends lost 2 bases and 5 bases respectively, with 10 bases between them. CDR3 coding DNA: TGTGCCAGCAGTTTACGGAGGAGAGATAATTCACCCCTCCACTTT. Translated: CASSLRRRDNSPLHF.

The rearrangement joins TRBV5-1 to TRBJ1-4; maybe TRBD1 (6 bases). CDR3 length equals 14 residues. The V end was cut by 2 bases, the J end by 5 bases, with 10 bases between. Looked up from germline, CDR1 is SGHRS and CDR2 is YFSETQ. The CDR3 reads CASSLGGANEKLFF. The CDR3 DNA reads TGCGCCAGCAGCTTAGGGGGGGCGAATGAAAAACTGTTTTTT.

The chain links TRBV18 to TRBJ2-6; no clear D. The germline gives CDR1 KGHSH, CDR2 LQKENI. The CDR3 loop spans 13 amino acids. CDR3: CAGSDSGANVLTF. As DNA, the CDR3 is TGTGCGGGGTCCGACTCTGGGGCCAACGTCCTGACTTTC.

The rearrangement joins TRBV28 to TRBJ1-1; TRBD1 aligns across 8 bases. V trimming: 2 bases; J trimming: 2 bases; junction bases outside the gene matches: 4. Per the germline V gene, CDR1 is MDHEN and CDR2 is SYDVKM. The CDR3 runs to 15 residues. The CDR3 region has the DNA TGTGCCAGCAGTTTAAGTGGACAGGGAAACACTGAAGCTTTCTTT. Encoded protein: CASSLSGQGNTEAFF.

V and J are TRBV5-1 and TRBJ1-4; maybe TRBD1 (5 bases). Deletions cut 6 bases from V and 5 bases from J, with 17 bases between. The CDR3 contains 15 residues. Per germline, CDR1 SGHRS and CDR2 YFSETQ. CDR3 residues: CASMIGGGSNEKLFF. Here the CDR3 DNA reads TGCGCCAGCATGATCGGGGGAGGTTCGAATGAAAAACTGTTTTTT.

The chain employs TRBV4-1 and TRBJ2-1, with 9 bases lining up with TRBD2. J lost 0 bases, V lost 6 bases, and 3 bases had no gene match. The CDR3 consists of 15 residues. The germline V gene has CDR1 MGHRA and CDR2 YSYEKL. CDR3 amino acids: CASSSLAGSYNEQFF. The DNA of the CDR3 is TGCGCCAGCAGTTCACTAGCGGGCTCCTACAATGAGCAGTTCTTC.

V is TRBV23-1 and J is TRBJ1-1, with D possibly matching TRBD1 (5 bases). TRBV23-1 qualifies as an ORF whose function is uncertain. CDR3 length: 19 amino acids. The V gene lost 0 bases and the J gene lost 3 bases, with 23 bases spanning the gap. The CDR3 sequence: CASSQSPKRQGRGDTEAFF. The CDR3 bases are TGCGCCAGCAGTCAATCCCCAAAACGGCAGGGCCGTGGGGACACTGAAGCTTTCTTT.

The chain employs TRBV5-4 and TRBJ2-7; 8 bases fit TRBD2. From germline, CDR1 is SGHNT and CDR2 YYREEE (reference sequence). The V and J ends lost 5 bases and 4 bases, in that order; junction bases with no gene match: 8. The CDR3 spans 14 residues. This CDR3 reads CASRPGGSQYEQYF. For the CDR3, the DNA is TGTGCCAGCAGGCCGGGGGGGTCCCAATACGAGCAGTACTTC.

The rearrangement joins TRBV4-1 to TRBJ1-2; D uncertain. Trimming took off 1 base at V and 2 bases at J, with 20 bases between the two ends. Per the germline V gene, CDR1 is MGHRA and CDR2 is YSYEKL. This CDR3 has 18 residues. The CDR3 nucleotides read TGCGCCAGCAGCCAAGCACCTGGATTATTTAGGAAGAACTATGGCTACACCTTC. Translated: CASSQAPGLFRKNYGYTF.

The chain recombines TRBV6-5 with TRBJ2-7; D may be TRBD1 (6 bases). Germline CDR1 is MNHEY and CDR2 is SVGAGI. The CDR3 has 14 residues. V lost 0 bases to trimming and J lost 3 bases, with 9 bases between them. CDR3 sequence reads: CASSYSQQGYEQYF. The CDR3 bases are TGTGCCAGCAGTTACTCACAACAGGGCTACGAGCAGTACTTC.

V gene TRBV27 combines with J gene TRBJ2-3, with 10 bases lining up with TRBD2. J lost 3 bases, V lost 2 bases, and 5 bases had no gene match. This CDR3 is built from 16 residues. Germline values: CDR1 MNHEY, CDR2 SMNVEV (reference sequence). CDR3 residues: CASSLLAGAVTDTQYF. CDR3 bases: TGTGCCAGCAGTTTACTAGCGGGAGCTGTGACAGATACGCAGTATTTT.

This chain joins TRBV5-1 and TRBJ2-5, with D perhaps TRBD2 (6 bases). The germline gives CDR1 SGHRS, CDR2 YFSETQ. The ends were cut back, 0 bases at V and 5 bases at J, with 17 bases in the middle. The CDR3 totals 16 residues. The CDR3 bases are TGCGCCAGCAGCTTGGGGGCCATAGCGGAACGGGAGACCCAGTACTTC. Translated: CASSLGAIAERETQYF.

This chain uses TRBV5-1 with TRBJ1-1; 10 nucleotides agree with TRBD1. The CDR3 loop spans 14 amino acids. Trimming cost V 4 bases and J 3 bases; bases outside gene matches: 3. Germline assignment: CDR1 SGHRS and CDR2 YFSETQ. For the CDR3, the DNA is TGCGCCAGCAGCAGGACAGGGGGGGACACTGAAGCTTTCTTT. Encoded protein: CASSRTGGDTEAFF.

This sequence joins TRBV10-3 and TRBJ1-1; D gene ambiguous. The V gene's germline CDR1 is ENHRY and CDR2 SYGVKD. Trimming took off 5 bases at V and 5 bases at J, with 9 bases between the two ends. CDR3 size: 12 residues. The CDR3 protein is CAISLERTEAFF. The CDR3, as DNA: TGTGCCATCAGTCTGGAGCGTACTGAAGCTTTCTTT.

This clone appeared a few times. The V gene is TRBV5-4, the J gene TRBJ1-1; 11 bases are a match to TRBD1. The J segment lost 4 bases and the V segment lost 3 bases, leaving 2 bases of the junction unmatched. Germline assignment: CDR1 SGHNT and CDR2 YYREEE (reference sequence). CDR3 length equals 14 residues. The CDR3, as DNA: TGTGCCAGCAGCTCGGGACAGGGGGGCACTGAAGCTTTCTTT. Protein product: CASSSGQGGTEAFF.